These 26 T cell receptor beta chains were all obtained from the same sample, sequenced in a study of vaccination and CD4 T cells after COVID-19. The antigens these receptors bind are not known. The assay that was used to sequence DNA from cultured CD4+ T cells was the Oncomine TCR Beta short-read assay. TCRdb itself ran the PCR reads through MiXCR, one entry per CDR3 protein. The sample contains some 10,000 distinct CDR3 sequences, around 60% of which appear only once. The treatment is: approximately 10-day PBMC culture with coronavirus spike peptide pools or control peptides (ViraFEST assay). The sequenced material came from CD4+ T cells from blood, cultured in vitro. These receptors originate from a human donor who had recovered from COVID-19.

V usage is TRBV18 and J usage is TRBJ2-1; TRBD2 might be the D (5 bases). The germline V gene encodes CDR1 KGHSH and CDR2 LQKENI. The CDR3 has 17 residues. V lost 0 bases, J lost 1 base, and 13 bases lay in between. The CDR3 DNA follows: TGTGCCAGCTCACCACCAGCTAGCCGTGGGTCCTACAATGAGCAGTTCTTC. Translation: CASSPPASRGSYNEQFF.

The chain links TRBV2 to TRBJ2-3, with D possibly matching TRBD1 (7 bases). Trimming took off 4 bases at V and 2 bases at J, with 13 bases between the two ends. Looked up from germline, CDR1 is SNHLY and CDR2 is FYNNEI. The CDR3 contains 15 residues. This CDR3 is CASSVGGGVTDTQYF. The CDR3, as DNA: TGTGCCAGCAGTGTAGGAGGGGGCGTCACAGATACGCAGTATTTT.

The J gene is TRBJ1-1, the V gene TRBV6-1; maybe TRBD1 (5 bases). V was cut by 6 bases and J by 2 bases, with 19 bases left in between. The germline V gene has CDR1 MNHNS and CDR2 SASEGT. The length of the CDR3 is 16 residues. The DNA for the CDR3 is TGTGCCAGCAGAACAATAGGCCGGGGGTTAAACACTGAAGCTTTCTTT. It specifies CASRTIGRGLNTEAFF.

The V and J genes are TRBV28 and TRBJ2-2; D tentatively fits TRBD1 or TRBD2 (5 bases each). The CDR3 has 16 residues. CDR1 is MDHEN, CDR2 SYDVKM, per germline. V shed 2 bases and J shed 5 bases, with 15 bases lying between them. The CDR3 sequence is CASSLRLAGRTGELFF. The CDR3 nucleotides are TGTGCCAGCAGTTTAAGGCTAGCAGGGCGGACCGGGGAGCTGTTTTTT.

The J gene is TRBJ1-6, the V gene TRBV19; D perhaps matches TRBD1 (6 bases). The CDR3 is 15 residues long. V lost 4 bases, J lost 10 bases, and 17 bases lay in between. Per the germline V gene, CDR1 is LNHDA and CDR2 is SQIVND (reference sequence). CDR3 amino acids: CASSRNQGNESPLHF. CDR3 in DNA: TGTGCCAGTAGTAGAAATCAGGGGAATGAATCACCCCTCCACTTT.

This chain connects TRBV20-1 to TRBJ2-3; D unresolved. The CDR3 is made up of 12 amino acids. V was clipped by 4 bases and J by 3 bases, with 8 bases between them. Looked up from germline, CDR1 is DFQATT and CDR2 is SNEGSKA (reference sequence). The CDR3 region is CSAKGLTDTQYF. DNA for the CDR3: TGCAGTGCTAAGGGCCTGACAGATACGCAGTATTTT.

The J gene is TRBJ1-6, the V gene TRBV27; D gene uncertain. CDR3 length: 15 amino acids. The V gene lost 3 bases and the J gene lost 8 bases, with 14 bases spanning the gap. Germline loops: CDR1 MNHEY, CDR2 SMNVEV (reference sequence). The CDR3 DNA follows: TGTGCCAGCAGTTTTGGGCAGGTCCTGCATTCACCCCTCCACTTT. Translation: CASSFGQVLHSPLHF.

J is TRBJ2-5 and V is TRBV7-9, with TRBD2 matching 9 bases. J was trimmed by 2 bases and V by 6 bases; bases with no gene match: 16. CDR3 length: 18 residues. Per the germline V gene, CDR1 is SEHNR and CDR2 is FQNEAQ (reference sequence). This CDR3 is CASRPGHGGSGGQETQYF. CDR3 bases: TGTGCCAGCAGACCAGGCCACGGTGGTAGCGGGGGACAAGAGACCCAGTACTTC.

This chain uses TRBV19 with TRBJ2-2; 9 bases map to TRBD2. The CDR3 spans 19 residues. V gave up 5 bases and J gave up 1 base; unmatched junction bases: 14. CDR1 is LNHDA, CDR2 SQIVND, per germline (reference sequence). CDR3 region: CASSSPVAGVPGNTGELFF. CDR3 nucleotide sequence: TGTGCCAGTAGTTCCCCTGTAGCGGGGGTTCCTGGGAACACCGGGGAGCTGTTTTTT.

This clonotype has just a few counts. The rearrangement uses TRBV20-1 and TRBJ1-2; D possibly corresponds to TRBD1 (6 bases). The CDR3 sequence is 15 residues long. V dropped 0 bases and J dropped 7 bases, with 18 bases sitting between them. Germline CDR1 and CDR2: DFQATT and SNEGSKA (reference sequence). CDR3: CSARDARQAARGYTF. The DNA for the CDR3 is TGCAGTGCTAGAGATGCTCGACAGGCCGCGCGTGGCTACACCTTC.

V is TRBV20-1 and J is TRBJ2-2; a weak D match, TRBD2 (6 bases). Germline assignment: CDR1 DFQATT and CDR2 SNEGSKA (reference sequence). The ends were cut back, 5 bases at V and 4 bases at J, with 11 bases in the middle. This CDR3 is built from 13 residues. DNA of the CDR3: TGCAGTGCTTCCCGGGGGACCACCGGGGAGCTGTTTTTT. This encodes CSASRGTTGELFF.

The chain employs TRBV7-9 and TRBJ1-5; D perhaps matches TRBD1 (5 bases). V gave up 6 bases and J gave up 1 base, with 10 bases separating them. Germline CDR1 is SEHNR and CDR2 is FQNEAQ (reference sequence). The CDR3 loop spans 14 amino acids. The CDR3, as DNA: TGTGCCAGCAGTCCGACAGAAAGCAATCAGCCCCAGCATTTT. Protein: CASSPTESNQPQHF.

This clonotype was detected only a few times. The chain combines TRBV7-2 with TRBJ1-5; 8 bases agree with TRBD1. The V gene end was trimmed by 3 bases and the J gene end by 0 bases; junction bases not matched to a gene: 4. The CDR3 totals 16 residues. Looked up from germline, CDR1 is SGHTA and CDR2 is FQGNSA. CDR3 residues: CASSFAGGYSNQPQHF. The CDR3 DNA is TGTGCCAGCAGCTTCGCAGGGGGCTATAGCAATCAGCCCCAGCATTTT.

This clonotype was seen more than once but under ten times. The chain uses TRBV30 and TRBJ1-2; TRBD1 might be the D (6 bases). V was shortened by 3 bases and J by 2 bases, with 13 bases between the two germline ends. Germline V gives CDR1 GTSNPN, CDR2 SVGIG (reference sequence). CDR3 size: 14 residues. As DNA, the CDR3 is TGTGCCTGGAGCACAGGGCGAAACAACTATGGCTACACCTTC. This encodes CAWSTGRNNYGYTF.

This clonotype has only a few counts. The chain links TRBV6-5 to TRBJ1-5, with D unclear. The germline gives CDR1 MNHEY, CDR2 SVGAGI. The V end was cut by 1 base, the J end by 0 bases, with 13 bases between. The CDR3 is 17 amino acids. In DNA form, the CDR3 reads TGTGCCAGCAGTTACTTGGGCAGATCTTATAGCAATCAGCCCCAGCATTTT. This sequence encodes CASSYLGRSYSNQPQHF.

This clonotype was counted a few times. V usage is TRBV7-2 and J usage is TRBJ1-1; a possible D gene is TRBD1 (5 bases). Germline lookup yields CDR1 SGHTA and CDR2 FQGNSA. V lost 1 base and J 2 bases, leaving 11 bases between the germline ends. This CDR3 contains 15 residues. CDR3 DNA sequence: TGTGCCAGCAGCTTAGTCGGGGGGAGCAACACTGAAGCTTTCTTT. As protein: CASSLVGGSNTEAFF.

This sequence joins TRBV27 and TRBJ1-1, with 7 bases fitting TRBD1. The V gene's germline CDR1 is MNHEY and CDR2 SMNVEV (reference sequence). V lost 10 bases and J lost 5; bases outside the gene matches: 13. The CDR3 loop spans 14 amino acids. The CDR3 protein is CATKDTGVGTEAFF. Here the CDR3 DNA reads TGTGCCACCAAAGACACAGGGGTAGGGACTGAAGCTTTCTTT.

This clonotype was detected only a few times. The rearrangement links TRBV6-5 to TRBJ1-2; weak D call: TRBD1 (6 bases). The CDR3 length is 13 residues. Germline V gene data show CDR1 as MNHEY and CDR2 as SVGAGI. V was pared by 2 bases and J by 2 bases, with 6 bases between. The CDR3 reads CASSYDRNYGYTF. In DNA form, the CDR3 reads TGTGCCAGCAGTTACGACAGGAACTATGGCTACACCTTC.

This clonotype came up a few times. The rearrangement links TRBV6-1 to TRBJ1-1; 7 nucleotides align to TRBD1. V lost 6 bases and J lost 5; bases outside the gene matches: 6. Looked up from germline, CDR1 is MNHNS and CDR2 is SASEGT. This CDR3 region has 13 residues. Here the CDR3 reads CASREDRRTEAFF. The CDR3 DNA sequence: TGTGCCAGCAGGGAGGACAGGCGAACTGAAGCTTTCTTT.

The chain joins TRBV12-3 or TRBV12-4 to TRBJ2-5; 7 bases map to TRBD2. V dropped 8 bases and J dropped 5; count of bases not matched to a gene: 11. The CDR3 extends over 14 amino acids. The CDR3 nucleotides are TGTGCCAGCGGGTTCCGGGACTATTCTGAGACCCAGTACTTC. Its translation is CASGFRDYSETQYF.

The chain employs TRBV2 and TRBJ2-1, with TRBD1 as a possible D gene (6 bases). Germline-derived CDR1 and CDR2 are SNHLY and FYNNEI. Trimming pared 5 bases from V and 7 bases from J, leaving 9 bases between. This CDR3 contains 12 residues. DNA for the CDR3: TGTGCCAGCAGTTCACAGGGTAATGAGCAGTTCTTC. It encodes CASSSQGNEQFF.

V and J are TRBV4-2 and TRBJ1-3; D is perhaps TRBD1 (6 bases). This CDR3 is 16 amino acids long. The V gene's germline CDR1 is LGHNA and CDR2 YNFKEQ. The germline V and J ends were trimmed by 2 bases and 3 bases, with 14 bases remaining between them. The chain's CDR3 is CASSQSLQGSGNTIYF. CDR3 DNA: TGTGCCAGCAGCCAATCGTTACAGGGCAGTGGAAACACCATATATTTT.

The rearrangement uses TRBV30 and TRBJ1-5, with D possibly being TRBD1 (6 bases). Germline V gene lookup returns CDR1 GTSNPN and CDR2 SVGIG (reference sequence). This CDR3 comprises 14 residues. Trimming left V 0 bases short and J 6 bases short, with 12 bases between. The CDR3 bases are TGTGCCTGGAGTGTACGAGGGACAACTCAGCCCCAGCATTTT. This translates into CAWSVRGTTQPQHF.

This clonotype was detected a few times. The V and J genes are TRBV27 and TRBJ1-1; 7 bases map to TRBD1. This CDR3 has 14 amino acids. Germline loops: CDR1 MNHEY, CDR2 SMNVEV (reference sequence). Unmatched junction bases numbered 7, after V lost 5 bases and J lost 4 bases. In nucleotides, the CDR3 is TGTGCCAGCAGTACCCGAGGGGGCCCCACTGAAGCTTTCTTT. Amino acid sequence: CASSTRGGPTEAFF.

Points on this clonotype: An end of the junction differs from the germline gene, which may be a read error. The V and J genes are TRBV7-3 and TRBJ2-2; 15 nucleotides match TRBD2. In germline, CDR1 is SGHTA, CDR2 FQGTGA. There are 16 residues in the CDR3. Here the CDR3 DNA reads TGTGCCAGCAGCTCGGGACTAGCGGGAGGAACCGGGGAGCCGTTTTTT. Translation gives CASSSGLAGGTGEPFF.

The chain carries TRBV27 and TRBJ1-1; D is perhaps TRBD1 (5 bases). The CDR3 sequence is 13 residues long. V was cut by 6 bases and J by 8 bases, with 16 bases left in between. The V gene's germline CDR1 is MNHEY and CDR2 SMNVEV (reference sequence). Here the CDR3 reads CASSLRTRMEAFF. The CDR3 DNA follows: TGTGCCAGCAGCCTACGGACACGCATGGAAGCTTTCTTT.